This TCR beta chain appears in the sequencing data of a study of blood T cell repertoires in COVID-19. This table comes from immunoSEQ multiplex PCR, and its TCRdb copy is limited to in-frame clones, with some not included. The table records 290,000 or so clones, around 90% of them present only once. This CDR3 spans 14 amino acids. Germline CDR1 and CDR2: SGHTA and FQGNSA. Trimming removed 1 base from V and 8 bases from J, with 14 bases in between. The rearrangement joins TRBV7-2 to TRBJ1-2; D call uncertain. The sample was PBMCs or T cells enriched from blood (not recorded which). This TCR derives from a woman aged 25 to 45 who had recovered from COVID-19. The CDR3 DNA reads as TGTGCCAGCAGCTTAGGGAGGGAGCTGTACGGCTACACCTTC. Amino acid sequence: CASSLGRELYGYTF.